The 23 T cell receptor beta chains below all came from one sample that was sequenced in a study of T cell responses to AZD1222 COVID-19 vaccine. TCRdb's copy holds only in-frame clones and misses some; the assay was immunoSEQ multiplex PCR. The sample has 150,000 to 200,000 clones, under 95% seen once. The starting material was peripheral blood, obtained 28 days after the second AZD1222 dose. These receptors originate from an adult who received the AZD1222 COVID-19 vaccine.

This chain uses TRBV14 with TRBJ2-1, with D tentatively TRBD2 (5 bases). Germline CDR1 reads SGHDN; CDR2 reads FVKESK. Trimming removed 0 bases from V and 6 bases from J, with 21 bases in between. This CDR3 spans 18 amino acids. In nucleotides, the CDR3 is TGTGCCAGCAGCCAAGATTGGACGGCTCCACGAGGGTCCAATGAGCAGTTCTTC. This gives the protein CASSQDWTAPRGSNEQFF.

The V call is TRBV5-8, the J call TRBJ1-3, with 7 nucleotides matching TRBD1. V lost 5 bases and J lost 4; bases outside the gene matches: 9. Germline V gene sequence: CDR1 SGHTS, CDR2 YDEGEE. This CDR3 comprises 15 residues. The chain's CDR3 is CASSFGQVRGNTIYF. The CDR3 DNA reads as TGTGCCAGCAGTTTTGGACAGGTCAGAGGAAACACCATATATTTT.

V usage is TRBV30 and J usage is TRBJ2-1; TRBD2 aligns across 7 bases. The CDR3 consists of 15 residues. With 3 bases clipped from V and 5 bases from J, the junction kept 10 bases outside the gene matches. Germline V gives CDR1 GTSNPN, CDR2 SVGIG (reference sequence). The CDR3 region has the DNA TGTGCCTGGAGCGGGGACTATCACCGTAACAATGAGCAGTTCTTC. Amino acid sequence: CAWSGDYHRNNEQFF.

The CDR3 protein is CASRGPLQGYTF. CDR3 nucleotides: TGTGCCAGCAGAGGCCCCCTTCAAGGCTACACCTTC. The J gene is TRBJ1-2, the V gene TRBV9; D remains unclear. Trimming took 5 bases from V and 8 from J, leaving 13 bases between them. The CDR3 loop spans 12 amino acids. CDR1 is SGDLS, CDR2 YYNGEE, per germline.

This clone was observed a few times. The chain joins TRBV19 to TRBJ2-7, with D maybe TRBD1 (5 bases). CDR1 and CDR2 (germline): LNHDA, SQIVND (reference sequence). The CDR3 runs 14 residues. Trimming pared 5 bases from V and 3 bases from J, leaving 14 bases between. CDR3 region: CASSAQDLGYEQYF. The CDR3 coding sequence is TGTGCCAGTAGTGCACAGGACCTAGGCTACGAGCAGTACTTC.

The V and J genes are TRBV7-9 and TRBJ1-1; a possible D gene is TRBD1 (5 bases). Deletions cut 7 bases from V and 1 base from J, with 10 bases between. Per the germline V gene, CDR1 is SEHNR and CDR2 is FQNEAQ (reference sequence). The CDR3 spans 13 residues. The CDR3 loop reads CASNSQENTEAFF. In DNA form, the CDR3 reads TGTGCCAGCAACTCACAGGAGAACACTGAAGCTTTCTTT.

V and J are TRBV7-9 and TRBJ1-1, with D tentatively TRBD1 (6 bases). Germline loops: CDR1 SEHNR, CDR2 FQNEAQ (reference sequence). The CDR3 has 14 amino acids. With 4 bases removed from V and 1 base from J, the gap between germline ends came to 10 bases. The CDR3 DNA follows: TGTGCCAGCAGCTCGGACAGTCAGAACACTGAAGCTTTCTTT. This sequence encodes CASSSDSQNTEAFF.

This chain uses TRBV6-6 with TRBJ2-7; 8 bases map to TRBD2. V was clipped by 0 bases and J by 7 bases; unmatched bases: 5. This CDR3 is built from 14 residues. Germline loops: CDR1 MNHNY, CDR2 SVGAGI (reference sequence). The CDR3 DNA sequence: TGTGCCAGCAGTTACTCTGGTGGGACTAGTGAGCAGTACTTC. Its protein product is CASSYSGGTSEQYF.

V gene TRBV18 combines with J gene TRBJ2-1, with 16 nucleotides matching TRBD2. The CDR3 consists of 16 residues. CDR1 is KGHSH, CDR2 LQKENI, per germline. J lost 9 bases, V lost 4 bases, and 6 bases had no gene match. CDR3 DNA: TGTGCCAGCTCACTTGGGACTAGCGGGAGGGTAGCTGAGCAGTTCTTC. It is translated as CASSLGTSGRVAEQFF.

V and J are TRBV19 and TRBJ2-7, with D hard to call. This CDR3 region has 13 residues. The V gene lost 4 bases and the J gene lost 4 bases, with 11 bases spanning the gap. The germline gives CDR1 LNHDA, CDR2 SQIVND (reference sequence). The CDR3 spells CASSNEAQYEQYF. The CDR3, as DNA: TGTGCCAGTAGTAACGAAGCCCAATACGAGCAGTACTTC.

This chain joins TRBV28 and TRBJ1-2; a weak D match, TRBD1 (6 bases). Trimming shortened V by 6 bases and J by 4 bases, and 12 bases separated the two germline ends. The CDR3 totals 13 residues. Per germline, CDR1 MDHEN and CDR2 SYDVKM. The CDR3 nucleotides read TGTGCCAGCAGAAGGGTAGGGGGCTATGGCTACACCTTC. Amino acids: CASRRVGGYGYTF.

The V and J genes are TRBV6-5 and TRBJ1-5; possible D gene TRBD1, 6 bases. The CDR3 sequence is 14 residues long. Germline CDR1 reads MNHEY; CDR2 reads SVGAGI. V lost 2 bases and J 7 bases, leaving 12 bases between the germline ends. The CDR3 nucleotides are TGTGCCAGCAGTTACGAGTACAGGGCCCAGCCCCAGCATTTT. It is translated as CASSYEYRAQPQHF.

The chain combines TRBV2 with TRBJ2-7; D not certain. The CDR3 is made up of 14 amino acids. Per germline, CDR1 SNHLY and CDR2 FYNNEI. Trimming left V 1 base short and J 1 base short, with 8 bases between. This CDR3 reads CASSEEARSYEQYF. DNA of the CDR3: TGTGCCAGCAGTGAAGAGGCTCGATCCTACGAGCAGTACTTC.

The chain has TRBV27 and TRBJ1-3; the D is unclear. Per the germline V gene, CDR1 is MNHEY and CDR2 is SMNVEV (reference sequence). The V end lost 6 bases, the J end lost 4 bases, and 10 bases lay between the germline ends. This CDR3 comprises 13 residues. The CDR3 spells CASRFIQGNTIYF. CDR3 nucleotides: TGTGCCAGCAGGTTTATCCAGGGAAACACCATATATTTT.

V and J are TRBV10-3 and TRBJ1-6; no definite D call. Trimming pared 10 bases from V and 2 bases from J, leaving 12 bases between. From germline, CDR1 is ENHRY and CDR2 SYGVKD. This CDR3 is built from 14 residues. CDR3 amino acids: CATRAGPYNSPLHF. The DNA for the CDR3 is TGTGCCACTAGGGCAGGACCCTATAATTCACCCCTCCACTTT.

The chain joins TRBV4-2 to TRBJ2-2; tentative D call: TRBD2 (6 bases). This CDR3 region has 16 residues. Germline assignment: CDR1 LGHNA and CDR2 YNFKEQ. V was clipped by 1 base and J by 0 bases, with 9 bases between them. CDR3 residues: CASSQGSGPNTGELFF. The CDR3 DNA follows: TGTGCCAGCAGCCAAGGTAGCGGACCGAACACCGGGGAGCTGTTTTTT.

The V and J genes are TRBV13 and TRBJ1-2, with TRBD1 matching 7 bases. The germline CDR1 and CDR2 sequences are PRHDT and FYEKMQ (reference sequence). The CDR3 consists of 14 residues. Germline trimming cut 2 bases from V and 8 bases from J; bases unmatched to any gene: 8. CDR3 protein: CASSLKGGVMGYTF. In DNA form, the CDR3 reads TGTGCCAGCAGCTTAAAAGGGGGCGTCATGGGCTACACCTTC.

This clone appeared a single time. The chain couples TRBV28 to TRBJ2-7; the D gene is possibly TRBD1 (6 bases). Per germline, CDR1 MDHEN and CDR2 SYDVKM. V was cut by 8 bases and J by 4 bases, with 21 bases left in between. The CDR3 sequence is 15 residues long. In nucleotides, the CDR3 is TGTGCCAGCTCCGCCCCGGTTTGGGGGCTATACGAGCAGTACTTC. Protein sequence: CASSAPVWGLYEQYF.

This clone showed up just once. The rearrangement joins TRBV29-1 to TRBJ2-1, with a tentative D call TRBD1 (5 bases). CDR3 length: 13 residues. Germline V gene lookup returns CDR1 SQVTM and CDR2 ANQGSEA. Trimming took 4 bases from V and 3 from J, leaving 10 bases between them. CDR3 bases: TGCAGCGTTGCAGGGCAAAACTACAATGAGCAGTTCTTC. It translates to CSVAGQNYNEQFF.

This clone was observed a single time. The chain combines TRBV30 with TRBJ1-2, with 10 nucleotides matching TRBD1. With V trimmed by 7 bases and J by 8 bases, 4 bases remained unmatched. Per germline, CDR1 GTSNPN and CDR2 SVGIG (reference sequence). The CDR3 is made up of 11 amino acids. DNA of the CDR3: TGTGCCTCCTGGACAGGGGGAGGCTACACCTTC. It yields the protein CASWTGGGYTF.

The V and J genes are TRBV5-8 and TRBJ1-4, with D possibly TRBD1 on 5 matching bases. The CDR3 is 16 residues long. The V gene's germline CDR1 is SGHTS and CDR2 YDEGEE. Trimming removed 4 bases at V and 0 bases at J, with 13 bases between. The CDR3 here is CASSPGAQATNEKLFF. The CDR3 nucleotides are TGTGCCAGCAGCCCTGGAGCACAGGCAACTAATGAAAAACTGTTTTTT.

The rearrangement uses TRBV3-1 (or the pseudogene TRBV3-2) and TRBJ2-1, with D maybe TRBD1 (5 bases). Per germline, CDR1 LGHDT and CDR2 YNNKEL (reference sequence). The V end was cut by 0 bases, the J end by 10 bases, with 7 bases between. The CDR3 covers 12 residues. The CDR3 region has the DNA TGTGCCAGCAGCCAAGAAAAGGGGGAGCAGTTCTTC. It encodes CASSQEKGEQFF.

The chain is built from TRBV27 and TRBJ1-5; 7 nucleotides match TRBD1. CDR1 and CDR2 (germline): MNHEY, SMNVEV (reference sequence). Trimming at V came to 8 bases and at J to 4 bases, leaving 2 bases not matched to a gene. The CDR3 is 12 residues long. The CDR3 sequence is CASRDRNQPQHF. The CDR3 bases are TGTGCCAGCCGGGACAGAAATCAGCCCCAGCATTTT.